A single sample gave rise to the 31 T cell receptor beta chains below, sequenced in a study of blood T cell repertoires in COVID-19. Clones were sequenced by immunoSEQ multiplex PCR, and TCRdb holds only the in-frame ones, with some missing. This table holds 100,000 to 150,000 clones, approximately 88% found once. Sequenced input: peripheral blood. These receptor sequences come from a man aged 70 or older with active COVID-19.

The CDR3 protein is CASLTSGSTREQYF. The CDR3 DNA reads as TGTGCCAGCCTCACTAGCGGGAGTACCCGCGAGCAGTACTTC. This sequence joins TRBV6-6 and TRBJ2-7; 11 nucleotides match TRBD2. Germline values: CDR1 MNHNY, CDR2 SVGAGI (reference sequence). The V gene end was trimmed by 8 bases and the J gene end by 6 bases; junction bases not matched to a gene: 9. The CDR3 sequence is 14 residues long.

V is TRBV5-1 and J is TRBJ2-7; TRBD1 is a possible D gene (5 bases). The V end was cut by 0 bases, the J end by 0 bases, with 7 bases between. There are 14 residues in the CDR3. Per the germline V gene, CDR1 is SGHRS and CDR2 is YFSETQ. The CDR3 loop reads CASSLATGSYEQYF. The CDR3 DNA follows: TGCGCCAGCAGCTTGGCCACAGGCTCCTACGAGCAGTACTTC.

The chain couples TRBV28 to TRBJ1-6; D uncertain. This CDR3 is built from 16 residues. The V gene's germline CDR1 is MDHEN and CDR2 SYDVKM. V lost 2 bases to trimming and J lost 4 bases, with 12 bases between them. The DNA of the CDR3 is TGTGCCAGCAGTTTAGGCCTGTCACCTTATAATTCACCCCTCCACTTT. This gives the protein CASSLGLSPYNSPLHF.

As DNA, the CDR3 is TGTGCCAGCTCACCACGGACCCTAGCGGCAACAGATACGCAGTATTTT. Translating gives CASSPRTLAATDTQYF. This sequence joins TRBV18 and TRBJ2-3, with 7 nucleotides matching TRBD2. The J segment lost 3 bases and the V segment lost 1 base, leaving 7 bases of the junction unmatched. Looked up from germline, CDR1 is KGHSH and CDR2 is LQKENI. This CDR3 region has 16 residues.

The chain carries TRBV6-6 and TRBJ1-2, with 7 positions matching TRBD1. Germline CDR1 is MNHNY and CDR2 is SVGAGI (reference sequence). This CDR3 is 14 amino acids long. V trimming: 6 bases; J trimming: 6 bases; junction bases outside the gene matches: 10. This CDR3 is CASRASGTENGYTF. Written as DNA, the CDR3 is TGTGCCAGCAGGGCCTCCGGGACAGAGAATGGCTACACCTTC.

The rearrangement links TRBV2 to TRBJ2-1; D gene uncertain. Trimming removed 3 bases at V and 5 bases at J, with 17 bases between. The CDR3 sequence is 16 residues long. Germline-derived CDR1 and CDR2 are SNHLY and FYNNEI. CDR3: CASSETAANSNNEQFF. Here the CDR3 DNA reads TGTGCCAGCAGTGAGACGGCGGCCAACTCTAACAATGAGCAGTTCTTC.

This chain's CDR3 is CASSPPRVYITEAFF. CDR3 nucleotides: TGTGCCAGCAGCCCCCCTCGGGTTTATATCACTGAAGCTTTCTTT. The gene calls are TRBV6-2 or TRBV6-3 and TRBJ1-1; no firm D call. Germline assignment: CDR1 MNHEY and CDR2 SVGEGT. V shed 6 bases and J shed 4 bases, with 18 bases lying between them. CDR3 length: 15 residues.

The chain joins TRBV27 to TRBJ1-4, with a tentative D call TRBD1 (6 bases). Germline-derived CDR1 and CDR2 are MNHEY and SMNVEV (reference sequence). The CDR3 loop spans 15 amino acids. Trimming pared 8 bases from V and 6 bases from J, leaving 19 bases between. In DNA, the CDR3 is TGTGCCAGCCGCGGGGGGGGGCAGAAAGATGAAAAACTGTTTTTT. Its protein product is CASRGGGQKDEKLFF.

This clone was seen repeatedly, ten times or more. The V and J genes are TRBV5-6 and TRBJ2-7; tentatively, D is TRBD2 (6 bases). Between the trimmed V and J ends, which lost 0 bases and 2 bases, there was a span of 12 bases. This CDR3 is built from 15 residues. Germline V gene lookup returns CDR1 SGHDT and CDR2 YYEEEE. The CDR3 DNA is TGTGCCAGCAGCTTGGGTAGCGGACTTACCTACGAGCAGTACTTC. As protein: CASSLGSGLTYEQYF.

Here the CDR3 DNA reads TGCAGCGTCGATACAGGGTGGGAGACCCAGTACTTC. Its translation is CSVDTGWETQYF. The chain employs TRBV29-1 and TRBJ2-5, with a weak D call TRBD1 (6 bases). The CDR3 runs to 12 residues. From germline, CDR1 is SQVTM and CDR2 ANQGSEA. V gave up 6 bases and J gave up 5 bases, with 13 bases separating them. Full variable domain (remainder filled in from reference TRBV29-1 and TRBJ2-5): SAVISQKPSRDICQRGTSLTIQCQVDSQVTMMFWYRQQPGQSLTLIATANQGSEATYESGFVIDKFPISRPNLTFSTLTVSNMSPEDSSIYLCSVDTGWETQYFGPGTRLLVL.

V usage is TRBV7-9 and J usage is TRBJ2-7, with TRBD2 matching over 7 bases. This CDR3 spans 13 amino acids. The V and J ends lost 0 bases and 5 bases, in that order; junction bases with no gene match: 1. The germline V gene encodes CDR1 SEHNR and CDR2 FQNEAQ (reference sequence). The CDR3 DNA sequence: TGTGCCAGCAGCTTAGCGGGGGGGGACGAGCAGTACTTC. It translates to CASSLAGGDEQYF.

This sequence joins TRBV7-9 and TRBJ1-3; weak D call: TRBD1 (5 bases). CDR1 SEHNR and CDR2 FQNEAQ come from the germline V gene (reference sequence). The CDR3 extends over 15 amino acids. Trimming pared 5 bases from V and 6 bases from J, leaving 17 bases between. The CDR3 here is CASSPVGVFENTIYF. CDR3 nucleotide sequence: TGTGCCAGCAGCCCTGTAGGGGTTTTTGAAAACACCATATATTTT.

In this sample, this clone turned up once. This rearrangement joins TRBV28 to TRBJ1-2; 11 nucleotides agree with TRBD1. CDR1 is MDHEN, CDR2 SYDVKM, per germline. The V and J ends lost 7 bases and 6 bases, in that order; junction bases with no gene match: 7. The CDR3 contains 14 residues. This CDR3 reads CASTWTGGKDGYTF. For the CDR3, the DNA is TGTGCCAGCACCTGGACAGGGGGCAAAGATGGCTACACCTTC.

This clone was counted a few times. The chain combines TRBV7-2 with TRBJ2-3; D perhaps matches TRBD2 (5 bases). CDR1 SGHTA and CDR2 FQGNSA come from the germline V gene. This CDR3 comprises 13 residues. Between the trimmed V and J ends, which lost 5 bases and 5 bases, there was a span of 11 bases. CDR3 residues: CASSGEIEDTQYF. The CDR3 nucleotides are TGTGCCAGCAGCGGGGAGATTGAAGATACGCAGTATTTT.

V gene TRBV27 combines with J gene TRBJ1-2, with TRBD1 as a possible D gene (5 bases). V shed 5 bases and J shed 0 bases, with 13 bases lying between them. CDR1 is MNHEY, CDR2 SMNVEV, per germline (reference sequence). The CDR3 contains 15 residues. The CDR3 loop is CASSPSPQANYGYTF. In DNA, the CDR3 is TGTGCCAGCAGTCCCAGTCCACAGGCTAACTATGGCTACACCTTC.

The chain uses TRBV30 and TRBJ2-7; tentative D call: TRBD1 (5 bases). Germline CDR1 reads GTSNPN; CDR2 reads SVGIG (reference sequence). CDR3 size: 12 residues. The germline V and J ends were trimmed by 3 bases and 3 bases, with 9 bases remaining between them. CDR3 residues: CAWRGPSYEQYF. The CDR3 DNA sequence: TGTGCCTGGAGGGGGCCCAGCTACGAGCAGTACTTC.

This clone was detected once. The V gene is TRBV12-3 or TRBV12-4, the J gene TRBJ2-7, with 8 bases that match TRBD2. V was pared by 6 bases and J by 5 bases, with 3 bases of the junction left unmatched. This CDR3 is 12 amino acids long. The CDR3 here is CASRQRENEQYF. CDR3 in DNA: TGTGCCAGCAGACAGCGGGAGAACGAGCAGTACTTC.

The CDR3 sequence: CASSQVSSGNNEQFF. The CDR3 DNA follows: TGCGCCAGCAGCCAAGTTTCGAGCGGGAACAATGAGCAGTTCTTC. The chain couples TRBV4-3 to TRBJ2-1, with 7 bases that match TRBD2. Trimming at V came to 1 base and at J to 5 bases, leaving 5 bases not matched to a gene. Germline-derived CDR1 and CDR2 are LGHNA and YSLEER. The CDR3 loop spans 15 amino acids.

This sequence joins TRBV3-1 (or the pseudogene TRBV3-2) and TRBJ1-1; 7 nucleotides line up with TRBD1. This CDR3 spans 14 amino acids. V lost 1 base to trimming and J lost 5 bases; unmatched junction nucleotides: 4. From germline, CDR1 is LGHDT and CDR2 YNNKEL (reference sequence). This CDR3 reads CASSQGTGRTEAFF. Written as DNA, the CDR3 is TGTGCCAGCAGCCAAGGGACAGGAAGGACTGAAGCTTTCTTT.

J is TRBJ1-1 and V is TRBV5-1, with 11 bases identical to TRBD1. The CDR3 consists of 15 residues. J was trimmed by 5 bases and V by 4 bases; bases with no gene match: 7. CDR1 SGHRS and CDR2 YFSETQ come from the germline V gene. The CDR3 nucleotides are TGCGCCAGCAGCCCCCGGACAGGGGGCGATACTGAAGCTTTCTTT. This gives the protein CASSPRTGGDTEAFF. Based on the CDR3 plus reference TRBV5-1 and TRBJ1-1, the full variable domain is KAGVTQTPRYLIKTRGQQVTLSCSPISGHRSVSWYQQTPGQGLQFLFEYFSETQRNKGNFPGRFSGRQFSNSRSEMNVSTLELGDSALYLCASSPRTGGDTEAFFGQGTRLTVV.

This clone has more than one count but fewer than ten. The chain carries TRBV27 and TRBJ2-7; D gene unclear. CDR1 and CDR2 (germline): MNHEY, SMNVEV (reference sequence). Trimming cost V 6 bases and J 0 bases, with 9 bases left between them. The CDR3 totals 13 residues. The CDR3 sequence is CASSPSNSYEQYF. The CDR3 bases are TGTGCCAGCAGCCCCTCTAACTCCTACGAGCAGTACTTC.

This clone was observed a few times. The chain joins TRBV6-1 to TRBJ1-3, with D unresolved. V shed 1 base and J shed 8 bases, with 12 bases lying between them. Per the germline V gene, CDR1 is MNHNS and CDR2 is SASEGT. The CDR3 is made up of 14 amino acids. The CDR3 DNA reads TGTGCCAGCAGTGAAGAGCGAGACGAGTACACCATATATTTT. Encoded protein: CASSEERDEYTIYF.

The V call is TRBV25-1, the J call TRBJ2-7, with a possible D match to TRBD2 (6 bases). V was cut by 10 bases and J by 0 bases, with 13 bases left in between. In germline, CDR1 is MGHDK, CDR2 SYGVNS. CDR3 length: 13 residues. The CDR3 DNA sequence: TGTGCCACCGCCGGGACTTTCTCCTACGAGCAGTACTTC. It codes for CATAGTFSYEQYF.

The chain uses TRBV2 and TRBJ2-7; 9 bases are a match to TRBD1. Germline CDR1 and CDR2: SNHLY and FYNNEI. The CDR3 consists of 13 residues. J was trimmed by 1 base and V by 9 bases; bases with no gene match: 4. In DNA, the CDR3 is TGTGCCAGACAGGGGGCGGTGTCCTACGAGCAGTACTTC. Translated: CARQGAVSYEQYF.

V and J are TRBV9 and TRBJ1-3; D might be TRBD1 (6 bases). Trimming shortened V by 3 bases and J by 1 base, and 14 bases separated the two germline ends. Per germline, CDR1 SGDLS and CDR2 YYNGEE. The CDR3 covers 16 residues. The CDR3 loop is CASSGPTGKSGNTIYF. As DNA, the CDR3 is TGTGCCAGCAGCGGGCCCACAGGGAAATCTGGAAACACCATATATTTT. Filled out from reference TRBV9 and TRBJ1-3, the complete variable domain reads DSGVTQTPKHLITATGQRVTLRCSPRSGDLSVYWYQQSLDQGLQFLIQYYNGEERAKGNILERFSAQQFPDLHSELNLSSLELGDSALYFCASSGPTGKSGNTIYFGEGSWLTVV.

Only a few counts were recorded for this clone. The gene calls are TRBV4-2 and TRBJ2-7; TRBD1 is a possible D gene (6 bases). The CDR3 loop spans 14 amino acids. V lost 0 bases and J 10 bases, leaving 16 bases between the germline ends. Germline CDR1 reads LGHNA; CDR2 reads YNFKEQ. For the CDR3, the DNA is TGTGCCAGCAGCCAAGAGCAGGACAGAGGCTCTCAGTACTTC. Its translation: CASSQEQDRGSQYF.

The V and J genes are TRBV30 and TRBJ2-5, with TRBD2 matching over 12 bases. V shed 2 bases, J shed 5 bases, and the junction held 3 bases outside the gene matches. The germline CDR1 and CDR2 sequences are GTSNPN and SVGIG (reference sequence). CDR3 length equals 14 residues. CDR3 DNA: TGTGCCTGGAGTCTAGCGGGAGGGCTGGAGACCCAGTACTTC. This encodes CAWSLAGGLETQYF.

There are a few counts of this clone. The CDR3 nucleotides read TGTGCCAGCAGCAAGGGGCCCCAAACCAATGAGCAGTTCTTC. It translates to CASSKGPQTNEQFF. This chain links TRBV7-2 with TRBJ2-1, with a tentative D call TRBD1 (5 bases). The CDR3 spans 14 residues. The V gene lost 5 bases and the J gene lost 6 bases, with 14 bases spanning the gap. Germline values: CDR1 SGHTA, CDR2 FQGNSA. Together with reference TRBV7-2 and TRBJ2-1, the CDR3 gives the full variable domain: GAGVSQSPSNKVTEKGKDVELRCDPISGHTALYWYRQSLGQGLEFLIYFQGNSAPDKSGLPSDRFSAERTGGSVSTLTIQRTQQEDSAVYLCASSKGPQTNEQFFGPGTRLTVL.

This chain connects TRBV6-5 to TRBJ1-3; no clear D. Germline CDR1 is MNHEY and CDR2 is SVGAGI. CDR3 length: 15 residues. The germline V and J ends were trimmed by 8 bases and 4 bases, with 18 bases remaining between them. This chain's CDR3 is CASSSEDSRGNTIYF. As DNA, the CDR3 is TGTGCCAGCTCCTCCGAGGATTCTCGGGGAAACACCATATATTTT.

The chain recombines TRBV29-1 with TRBJ1-4; D remains unclear. This CDR3 contains 14 residues. Germline V lookup: CDR1 SQVTM, CDR2 ANQGSEA. V gave up 4 bases and J gave up 3 bases, with 12 bases separating them. CDR3: CSVGDRGANEKLFF. CDR3 nucleotide sequence: TGCAGCGTTGGCGACCGCGGGGCTAATGAAAAACTGTTTTTT.

CDR3 bases: TGTGCCAGCAGTGGACTAGCGGGAGGGTTGAATGAGCAGTTCTTC. It yields the protein CASSGLAGGLNEQFF. The chain couples TRBV6-4 to TRBJ2-1; 14 nucleotides match TRBD2. Trimming at V came to 4 bases and at J to 7 bases, leaving 3 bases not matched to a gene. The CDR3 has 15 residues. Germline CDR1 reads MRHNA; CDR2 reads SNTAGT.